This T cell receptor (beta chain) was documented in a study of blood T cell repertoires in COVID-19. Study at large: In each case, the material was cDNA or gDNA derived from T cells, B-cell-depleted T cells, or PBMCs.

Authors' processing steps: By means of reference gene primer amplification, nucleated cell counts were estimated. Assay used: immunoSEQ multiplex PCR; TCRdb lists only in-frame clones, some missing. The V and J calls and clone size come from that table; D and trimming were worked out from the DNA. This repertoire shows approximately 97,000 clones, approximately 78% found once; its top ten account for 9.8%. Trimming took off 6 bases at V and 7 bases at J, with 18 bases between the two ends. CDR3 length: 15 residues. Germline CDR1 and CDR2: SNHLY and FYNNEI. The sequenced sample consisted of peripheral blood. The TCR originated in a man between 60 and 75 years old with active or convalescent COVID-19. The gene calls are TRBV2 and TRBJ2-2; D is perhaps TRBD2 (6 bases). The CDR3 here is CASRARLVGDGELFF. In DNA form, the CDR3 reads TGTGCCAGCAGGGCCCGACTAGTGGGGGACGGGGAGCTGTTTTTT.